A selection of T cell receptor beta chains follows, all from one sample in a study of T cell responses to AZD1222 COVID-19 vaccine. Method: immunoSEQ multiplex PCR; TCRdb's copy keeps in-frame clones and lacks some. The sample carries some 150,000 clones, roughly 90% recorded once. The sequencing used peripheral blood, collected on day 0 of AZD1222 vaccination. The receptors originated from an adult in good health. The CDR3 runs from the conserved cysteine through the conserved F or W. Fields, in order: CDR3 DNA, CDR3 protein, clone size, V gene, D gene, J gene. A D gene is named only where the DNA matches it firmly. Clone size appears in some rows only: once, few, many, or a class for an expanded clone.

TGTGCCAGCAGTACCACGGGGACAGGGGCGGCTGAGCAGTACTTC | CASSTTGTGAAEQYF | - | TRBV27 | TRBD1 | TRBJ2-7
TGTGCCAGCAGGGGGGCCTGGACCGGGGAGCTGTTTTTT | CASRGAWTGELFF | - | TRBV27 | - | TRBJ2-2
TGCGCCAGCAGCTTAACCGACAGGAGGTACCAAGAGACCCAGTACTTC | CASSLTDRRYQETQYF | - | TRBV5-1 | - | TRBJ2-5
TGTGCCAGCAGCTTAGCGGAAGGAGGGAATCAGCCCCAGCATTTT | CASSLAEGGNQPQHF | once | TRBV7-8 | - | TRBJ1-5
TGTGCCAGCAGCCGCCGTTCGGTAGCGGGAGCTTACGAGCAGTACTTC | CASSRRSVAGAYEQYF | few | TRBV13 | TRBD2 | TRBJ2-7
TGTGCCAGCAGCCCTGACAGCTCTGGAAACACCATATATTTT | CASSPDSSGNTIYF | few | TRBV5-6 | - | TRBJ1-3
TGTGCCAGCAGTTTACTAGGAGAAGAGACCCAGTACTTC | CASSLLGEETQYF | - | TRBV27 | - | TRBJ2-5
TGTGCCAGCAGCGACTTGGGACTAGGTGGCTACACCTTC | CASSDLGLGGYTF | - | TRBV6-5 | - | TRBJ1-2
TGTGCCACCAGTGACACGACGGGATATGGCTACACCTTC | CATSDTTGYGYTF | - | TRBV24-1 | - | TRBJ1-2
TGTGCCAGCAGCCCCCTCGGAAGACTAGCGGGGGAGCAGTTCTTC | CASSPLGRLAGEQFF | - | TRBV3-1/TRBV3-2 | TRBD2 | TRBJ2-1
TGTGCCAGCAGCCTAAAGGCACAGGGTGGCGGTGGCTACACCTTC | CASSLKAQGGGGYTF | - | TRBV7-2 | - | TRBJ1-2
TGTGCCAGTAAGGGAAGTCGCCCCGGGACTAACTATGGCTACACCTTC | CASKGSRPGTNYGYTF | - | TRBV19 | - | TRBJ1-2
TGTGCCAGCAGCCACTTAAACCCAGGGACTAGCGCGTTGTACGAGCAGTACTTC | CASSHLNPGTSALYEQYF | - | TRBV3-1/TRBV3-2 | TRBD2 | TRBJ2-7
TGTGCCAGCAGTTTAGCCCCAGTCTACGAGCAGTACTTC | CASSLAPVYEQYF | once | TRBV28 | - | TRBJ2-7
TGTGCCAGCAGTTTAGGCCGGGGGGGACGCCAAGAGACCCAGTACTTC | CASSLGRGGRQETQYF | - | TRBV27 | TRBD2 | TRBJ2-5
TGCGCCAGCAGCCTCAGGGGGCTGCTGCAAGAGACCCAGTACTTC | CASSLRGLLQETQYF | - | TRBV5-1 | TRBD1 | TRBJ2-5
TGTGCCAGCAGTTTAAGGGACTACGAGCAGTACTTC | CASSLRDYEQYF | once | TRBV12-3/TRBV12-4 | - | TRBJ2-7
TGTGCCAGCAGCCAATACGTCGGGCCCTGGGGTGGCTACACCTTC | CASSQYVGPWGGYTF | - | TRBV14 | - | TRBJ1-2
TGCGCCAGCAGCGCGGGAGAGATTTATGGCTACACCTTC | CASSAGEIYGYTF | - | TRBV5-1 | - | TRBJ1-2
TGTGCCAGCAGCGGTAGTGGCGGGGGGGCCCAAGAGACCCAGTACTTC | CASSGSGGGAQETQYF | - | TRBV5-6 | TRBD2 | TRBJ2-5
TGTGCCAGCAGCTTAGGGGGGGTTGTTGAAAAACTGTTTTTT | CASSLGGVVEKLFF | - | TRBV5-4 | - | TRBJ1-4
TGTGCCTGGGAGGTACAGGGTGGACACATTCAGTACTTC | CAWEVQGGHIQYF | few | TRBV30 | - | TRBJ2-4
TGTGCCAGCAGTGAGTTCCGGGACAGGGGTACTCGGACTGAAGCTTTCTTT | CASSEFRDRGTRTEAFF | - | TRBV6-4 | TRBD1 | TRBJ1-1
TGCAGCGTTTCCCGCCTAGCGGGAGGTATGGATACGCAGTATTTT | CSVSRLAGGMDTQYF | - | TRBV29-1 | TRBD2 | TRBJ2-3
TGTGCCAGCAGTCCCCTCACACCGTACGAGCAGTACTTC | CASSPLTPYEQYF | - | TRBV6-2/TRBV6-3 | - | TRBJ2-7
TGCGCCAGCAGCTTGAGGGGTGAGCAGTTCTTC | CASSLRGEQFF | - | TRBV5-1 | - | TRBJ2-1
TGTGCCAGCGGTCGCGGGACAGGTTACGAGCAGTACTTC | CASGRGTGYEQYF | - | TRBV6-5 | TRBD1 | TRBJ2-7